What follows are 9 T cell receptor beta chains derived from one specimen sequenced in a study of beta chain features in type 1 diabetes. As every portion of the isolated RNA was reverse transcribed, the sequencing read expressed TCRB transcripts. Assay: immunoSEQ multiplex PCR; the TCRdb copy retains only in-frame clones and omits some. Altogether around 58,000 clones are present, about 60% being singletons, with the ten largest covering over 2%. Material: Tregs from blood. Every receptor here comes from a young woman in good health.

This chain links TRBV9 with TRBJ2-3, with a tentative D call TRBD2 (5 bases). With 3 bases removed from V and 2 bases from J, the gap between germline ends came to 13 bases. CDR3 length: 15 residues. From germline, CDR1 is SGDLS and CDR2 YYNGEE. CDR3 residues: CASSETTGYTDTQYF. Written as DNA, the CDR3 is TGTGCCAGCAGCGAGACTACCGGGTACACAGATACGCAGTATTTT.

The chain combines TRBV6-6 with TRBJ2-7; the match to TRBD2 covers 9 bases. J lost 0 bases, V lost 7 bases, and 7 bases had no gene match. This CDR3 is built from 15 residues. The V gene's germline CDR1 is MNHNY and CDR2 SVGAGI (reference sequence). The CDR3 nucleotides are TGTGCCAGCATCCGACTAGCGGAGCGCTCCTACGAGCAGTACTTC. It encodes CASIRLAERSYEQYF.

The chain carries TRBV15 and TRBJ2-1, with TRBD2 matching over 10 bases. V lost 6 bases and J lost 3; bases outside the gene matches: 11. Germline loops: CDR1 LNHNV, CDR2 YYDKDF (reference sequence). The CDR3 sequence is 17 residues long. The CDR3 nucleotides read TGTGCCACCAGGGGTCGACTAGCGGGTTACATCTACAATGAGCAGTTCTTC. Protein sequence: CATRGRLAGYIYNEQFF. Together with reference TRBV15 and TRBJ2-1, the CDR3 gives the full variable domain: DAMVIQNPRYQVTQFGKPVTLSCSQTLNHNVMYWYQQKSSQAPKLLFHYYDKDFNNEADTPDNFQSRRPNTSFCFLDIRSPGLGDTAMYLCATRGRLAGYIYNEQFFGPGTRLTVL.

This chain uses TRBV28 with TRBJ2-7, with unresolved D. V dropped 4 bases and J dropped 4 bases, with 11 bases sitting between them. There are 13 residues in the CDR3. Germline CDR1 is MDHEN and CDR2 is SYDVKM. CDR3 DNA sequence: TGTGCCAGCAGTTCTCCCCCGGTGTACGAGCAGTACTTC. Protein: CASSSPPVYEQYF.

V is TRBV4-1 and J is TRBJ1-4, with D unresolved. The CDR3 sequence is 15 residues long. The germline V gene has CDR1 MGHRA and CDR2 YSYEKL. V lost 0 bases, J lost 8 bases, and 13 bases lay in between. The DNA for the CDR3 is TGCGCCAGCAGCCAAGATCGGGCGGGAGGAGAAAAACTGTTTTTT. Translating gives CASSQDRAGGEKLFF.

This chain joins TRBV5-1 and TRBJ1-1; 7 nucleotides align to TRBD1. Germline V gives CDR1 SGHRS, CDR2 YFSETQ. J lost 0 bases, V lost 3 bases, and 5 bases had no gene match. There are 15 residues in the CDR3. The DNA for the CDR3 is TGCGCCAGCAGCTCCAGACAGGGATTGAACACTGAAGCTTTCTTT. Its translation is CASSSRQGLNTEAFF.

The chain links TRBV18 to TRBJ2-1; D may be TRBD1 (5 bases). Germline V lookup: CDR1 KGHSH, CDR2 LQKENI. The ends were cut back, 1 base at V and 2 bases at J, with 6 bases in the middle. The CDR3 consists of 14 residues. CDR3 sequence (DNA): TGTGCCAGCTCACCACAGACAGCCTACAATGAGCAGTTCTTC. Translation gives CASSPQTAYNEQFF.

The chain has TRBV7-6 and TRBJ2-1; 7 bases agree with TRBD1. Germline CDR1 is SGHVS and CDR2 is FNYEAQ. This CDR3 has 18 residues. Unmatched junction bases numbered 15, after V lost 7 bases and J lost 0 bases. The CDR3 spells CASKGISQGSSSYNEQFF. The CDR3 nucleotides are TGTGCCAGCAAAGGGATCTCACAGGGGTCAAGCTCCTACAATGAGCAGTTCTTC.

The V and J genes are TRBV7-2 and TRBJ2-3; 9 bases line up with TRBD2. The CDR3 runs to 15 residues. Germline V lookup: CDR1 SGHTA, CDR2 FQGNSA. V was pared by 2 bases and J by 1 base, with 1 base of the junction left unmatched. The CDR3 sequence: CASSLSGRRTDTQYF. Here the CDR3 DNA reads TGTGCCAGCAGCTTAAGCGGGAGGCGCACAGATACGCAGTATTTT.